By proportion, the clone carrying this T cell receptor beta chain is medium-sized. The study amplified TCR beta CDR3 regions using RNA transcripts. HTBI primers were used in a first-round RT-PCR, which preceded a second-round multiplex PCR. TCRdb processed the multiplex PCR reads anew with MiXCR; each CDR3 protein has one entry. Among about 210,000 distinct CDR3 sequences, around 28% were seen once, and the ten largest hold approximately 8.2%. This specimen belongs to a study of Graves' ophthalmopathy and Graves' hyperthyroidism. Physicians reached a diagnosis by relying on clinical symptoms, serum thyroxine, TRAb, thyroid ultrasound and orbital computed tomography. The TCR sequence derives from a man aged 50-59 years with Graves' ophthalmopathy. The material sequenced was peripheral blood.

This CDR3 is CSASDRGTYSNQPQHF. The CDR3 nucleotides read TGCAGTGCTAGCGACAGGGGAACATATAGCAATCAGCCCCAGCATTTT. V is TRBV20-1 and J is TRBJ1-5, with TRBD1 identical over 8 bases. Germline assignment: CDR1 DFQATT and CDR2 SNEGSKA (reference sequence). The CDR3 contains 16 residues. After removal of 3 bases from V and 0 bases from J, the junction contained 7 bases not matched to a gene.